This record covers a single T cell receptor beta chain. Its specificity is unknown. This sample is part of a study of cytomegalovirus exposure and HLA in healthy donors. General study points: The classifier was said to identify cytomegalovirus status with high specificity and sensitivity. A later analysis found most CMV-associated TCR beta chains apparently HLA-restricted.

The PCR ran on 60 Vbeta and 13 Jbeta primers. Libraries were prepared by immunoSEQ multiplex PCR; TCRdb keeps only in-frame clonotypes and omits some of them. The sample lists 200,000 to 250,000 clones, more than 75% occurring once. The CDR3 loop spans 13 amino acids. Trimming left V 3 bases short and J 2 bases short, with 7 bases between. CDR1 and CDR2 from the germline V gene are LNHDA and SQIVND (reference sequence). The source of this sequence is a male donor in good health and CMV-seronegative. Sequenced input: PBMCs. The rearrangement uses TRBV19 and TRBJ1-1; D is unclear. The CDR3 coding sequence is TGTGCCAGTAGTATCCTGTATAACACTGAAGCTTTCTTT. Translation: CASSILYNTEAFF.